These T cell receptor beta chains were read from a single sample in a study of T-cell reconstitution after alpha-beta-depleted transplantation in children. TCRdb passed the PCR reads through MiXCR, listing each CDR3 protein once. The sample records hundreds of thousands of distinct CDR3 sequences, approximately 12% being singletons. Here the sequenced sample was PBMCs from the stem cell graft donor, taken from the stem cell graft. These receptors originate from a human donor who donated a stem cell graft to a child with acute lymphoblastic leukemia. Each CDR3 is given with its conserved first and last residue. The order of the fields is clone size, D gene, V gene, J gene, CDR3 protein, CDR3 DNA. A D gene is named only where the DNA matches it firmly. For some rows the clone size is stated as once, few or many, or as a class when expanded; others skip it.

abundance: -
d_gene: -
v_gene: TRBV7-9
j_gene: TRBJ2-4
CDR3aa: CASSMTEVAKNIQYF
CDR3nt: TGTGCCAGCAGCATGACAGAAGTAGCCAAAAACATTCAGTACTTC

abundance: -
d_gene: -
v_gene: TRBV4-3
j_gene: TRBJ2-5
CDR3aa: CASSQSPNSKETQYF
CDR3nt: TGCGCCAGCAGCCAAAGCCCGAACTCAAAAGAGACCCAGTACTTC

abundance: -
d_gene: TRBD1
v_gene: TRBV4-1
j_gene: TRBJ1-6
CDR3aa: CASSQPGQGANNSPLHF
CDR3nt: TGCGCCAGCAGCCAACCGGGACAGGGGGCAAATAATTCACCCCTCCACTTT

abundance: few
d_gene: TRBD2
v_gene: TRBV5-1
j_gene: TRBJ2-3
CDR3aa: CASRTSGGQGTQYF
CDR3nt: TGCGCCAGCAGGACTAGCGGGGGCCAAGGTACGCAGTATTTT

abundance: -
d_gene: -
v_gene: TRBV12-3/TRBV12-4
j_gene: TRBJ2-5
CDR3aa: CASSLEGYGETQYF
CDR3nt: TGTGCCAGCAGTTTGGAGGGGTACGGGGAGACCCAGTACTTC

abundance: many
d_gene: -
v_gene: TRBV10-3
j_gene: TRBJ2-3
CDR3aa: CAISASGPGDTQYF
CDR3nt: TGTGCCATCAGTGCTTCGGGGCCGGGTGATACGCAGTATTTT

abundance: many
d_gene: -
v_gene: TRBV7-3
j_gene: TRBJ1-1
CDR3aa: CASSFKPNTEAFF
CDR3nt: TGTGCCAGCAGCTTTAAGCCGAACACTGAAGCTTTCTTT

abundance: many
d_gene: TRBD1
v_gene: TRBV4-2
j_gene: TRBJ1-4
CDR3aa: CASSPMTGDELFF
CDR3nt: TGTGCCAGCAGCCCAATGACAGGGGACGAACTGTTTTTT

abundance: many
d_gene: TRBD1
v_gene: TRBV20-1
j_gene: TRBJ2-2
CDR3aa: CSAREPDREAGELFF
CDR3nt: TGCAGTGCTAGAGAACCGGACAGGGAGGCCGGGGAGCTGTTTTTT

abundance: few
d_gene: -
v_gene: TRBV27
j_gene: TRBJ1-6
CDR3aa: CASSFVGNNSPLHF
CDR3nt: TGTGCCAGCAGTTTCGTAGGGAATAATTCACCCCTCCACTTT

abundance: -
d_gene: -
v_gene: TRBV7-9
j_gene: TRBJ2-7
CDR3aa: CASSLFSRGNEQYF
CDR3nt: TGTGCCAGCAGCTTATTTAGCCGGGGAAACGAGCAGTACTTC

abundance: -
d_gene: -
v_gene: TRBV7-2
j_gene: TRBJ2-1
CDR3aa: CASSLSAGRTYNEQFF
CDR3nt: TGTGCCAGCAGCTTGTCTGCGGGGAGAACCTACAATGAGCAGTTCTTC

abundance: -
d_gene: -
v_gene: TRBV5-5
j_gene: TRBJ1-5
CDR3aa: CASSPDPYQPQHF
CDR3nt: TGTGCCAGCAGCCCCGATCCTTATCAGCCCCAGCATTTT

abundance: many
d_gene: -
v_gene: TRBV21-1
j_gene: TRBJ2-1
CDR3aa: CASSKRLGPSEQFF
CDR3nt: TGTGCCAGCAGCAAAAGGCTCGGGCCTAGCGAGCAGTTCTTC

abundance: many
d_gene: TRBD2
v_gene: TRBV6-2/TRBV6-3
j_gene: TRBJ2-1
CDR3aa: CASSPREWGDGEQFF
CDR3nt: TGTGCCAGCAGCCCGCGGGAGTGGGGGGATGGTGAGCAGTTCTTC

abundance: few
d_gene: -
v_gene: TRBV5-1
j_gene: TRBJ1-1
CDR3aa: CASTSAGFTEAFF
CDR3nt: TGCGCCAGCACCTCTGCGGGGTTCACTGAAGCTTTCTTT

abundance: many
d_gene: -
v_gene: TRBV6-5
j_gene: TRBJ2-7
CDR3aa: CASSYKSYVRERSGEQYF
CDR3nt: TGTGCCAGCAGTTACAAGTCCTACGTCCGGGAGAGAAGCGGCGAGCAGTACTTC

abundance: many
d_gene: -
v_gene: TRBV20-1
j_gene: TRBJ2-7
CDR3aa: CSARDLLGPRVEQYF
CDR3nt: TGCAGTGCTAGAGATCTTTTGGGACCTAGGGTCGAGCAGTACTTC

abundance: -
d_gene: -
v_gene: TRBV18
j_gene: TRBJ2-7
CDR3aa: CASSPEAGDQAGQYF
CDR3nt: TGTGCCAGCTCACCAGAGGCAGGGGACCAAGCGGGGCAGTACTTC

abundance: many
d_gene: -
v_gene: TRBV29-1
j_gene: TRBJ2-3
CDR3aa: CSVGGRGTATDTQYF
CDR3nt: TGCAGCGTTGGGGGGCGGGGGACAGCCACAGATACGCAGTATTTT

abundance: many
d_gene: TRBD2
v_gene: TRBV27
j_gene: TRBJ2-7
CDR3aa: CANHRTSRASYEQYF
CDR3nt: TGTGCCAACCATCGGACTAGCAGGGCCTCCTACGAGCAGTACTTC

abundance: many
d_gene: TRBD1
v_gene: TRBV5-1
j_gene: TRBJ1-4
CDR3aa: CASRVTGANEKLFF
CDR3nt: TGCGCCAGCAGGGTGACAGGGGCGAATGAAAAACTGTTTTTT

abundance: many
d_gene: TRBD1
v_gene: TRBV20-1
j_gene: TRBJ2-7
CDR3aa: CSASRGTGRAEQYF
CDR3nt: TGCAGTGCTAGCCGCGGGACAGGGAGGGCGGAGCAGTACTTC

abundance: many
d_gene: -
v_gene: TRBV3-1
j_gene: TRBJ2-7
CDR3aa: CASSRTYEQYF
CDR3nt: TGTGCCAGCAGCCGTACCTACGAGCAGTACTTC